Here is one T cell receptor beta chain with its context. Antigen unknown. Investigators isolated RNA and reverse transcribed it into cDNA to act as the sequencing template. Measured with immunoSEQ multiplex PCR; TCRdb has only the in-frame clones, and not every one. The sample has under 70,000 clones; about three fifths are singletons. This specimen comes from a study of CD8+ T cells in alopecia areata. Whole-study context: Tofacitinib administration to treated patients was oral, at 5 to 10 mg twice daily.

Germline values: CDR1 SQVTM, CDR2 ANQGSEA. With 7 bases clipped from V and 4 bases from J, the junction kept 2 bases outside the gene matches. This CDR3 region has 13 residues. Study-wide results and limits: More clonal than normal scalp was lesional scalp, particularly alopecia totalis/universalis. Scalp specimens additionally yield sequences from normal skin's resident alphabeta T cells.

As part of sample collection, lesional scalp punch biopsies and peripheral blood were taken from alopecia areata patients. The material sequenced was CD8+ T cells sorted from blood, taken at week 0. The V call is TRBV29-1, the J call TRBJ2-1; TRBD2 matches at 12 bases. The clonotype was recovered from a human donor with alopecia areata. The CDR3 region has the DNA TGCAGCGGGACTAGCGGGGATTACAATGAGCAGTTCTTC. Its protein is CSGTSGDYNEQFF.